The 16 T cell receptor beta chains in this list originate from one sample, sequenced in a study of memory CD4+ T cells and cytomegalovirus serostatus. Only in-frame clones appear in the TCRdb table, and some are missing; sequencing was by immunoSEQ multiplex PCR. The sample lists about 27,000 clones, 75% to 85% occurring once. Single viable CD3+CD4+CD8-CD45RO+ cells were sorted as the memory CD4+ T cells. Sequenced input: memory CD4+ T cells from blood. The receptors come from an adult in good health and CMV-seronegative.

The chain couples TRBV18 to TRBJ2-7; 7 bases match TRBD1. The CDR3 is made up of 15 amino acids. Per the germline V gene, CDR1 is KGHSH and CDR2 is LQKENI. V shed 3 bases, J shed 2 bases, and the junction held 7 bases outside the gene matches. This CDR3 is CASSPTGTAPYEQYF. The CDR3 coding sequence is TGTGCCAGCTCACCCACCGGGACAGCTCCCTACGAGCAGTACTTC.

The rearrangement links TRBV10-3 to TRBJ2-3; TRBD2 might be the D (6 bases). Germline lookup yields CDR1 ENHRY and CDR2 SYGVKD. V shed 2 bases and J shed 3 bases, with 9 bases lying between them. The CDR3 contains 14 residues. The CDR3 is CAISETSLTDTQYF. In nucleotides, the CDR3 is TGTGCCATCAGTGAGACTAGCTTAACAGATACGCAGTATTTT.

The V gene is TRBV18, the J gene TRBJ1-1; perhaps TRBD1 as D (5 bases). CDR1 and CDR2 (germline): KGHSH, LQKENI. Trimming took 4 bases from V and 4 from J, leaving 19 bases between them. The length of the CDR3 is 16 residues. The CDR3 DNA follows: TGTGCCAGCTCACTAGCCACGCAGGGTGAGGGCACTGAAGCTTTCTTT. Protein sequence: CASSLATQGEGTEAFF. The full variable domain, its missing parts supplied by reference TRBV18 and TRBJ1-1, is NAGVMQNPRHLVRRRGQEARLRCSPMKGHSHVYWYRQLPEEGLKFMVYLQKENIIDESGMPKERFSAEFPKEGPSILRIQQVVRGDSAAYFCASSLATQGEGTEAFFGQGTRLTVV.

The chain recombines TRBV5-1 with TRBJ2-1, with unresolved D. The CDR3 contains 12 residues. Trimming stripped 0 bases from V and 11 bases from J, with 9 bases between. Looked up from germline, CDR1 is SGHRS and CDR2 is YFSETQ. DNA of the CDR3: TGCGCCAGCAGCTTGGTCGGCCAGAAGCAGTTCTTC. This encodes CASSLVGQKQFF.

The chain is built from TRBV25-1 and TRBJ2-7; D not certain. Germline CDR1 reads MGHDK; CDR2 reads SYGVNS. V lost 1 base, J lost 8 bases, and 15 bases lay in between. This CDR3 has 14 amino acids. The CDR3: CASSELTQAGKQYF. CDR3 DNA: TGTGCCAGCAGTGAATTAACCCAGGCAGGCAAGCAGTACTTC.

Written as DNA, the CDR3 is TGTGCCAGCAGCTTAGGGGCCGCCTATGGCTACACCTTC. Encoded protein: CASSLGAAYGYTF. The gene calls are TRBV13 and TRBJ1-2; D is ambiguous. The V gene lost 0 bases and the J gene lost 4 bases, with 6 bases spanning the gap. The CDR3 has 13 residues. Per the germline V gene, CDR1 is PRHDT and CDR2 is FYEKMQ (reference sequence).

The genes are TRBV28 and TRBJ2-7, with D possibly matching TRBD1 (6 bases). From germline, CDR1 is MDHEN and CDR2 SYDVKM. The CDR3 has 14 residues. With 1 base removed from V and 5 bases from J, the gap between germline ends came to 12 bases. The CDR3 here is CASSLFAGTHEQYF. The CDR3 DNA sequence: TGTGCCAGCAGTTTATTTGCCGGGACACACGAGCAGTACTTC.

The chain carries TRBV7-3 and TRBJ2-4, with a weak D call TRBD1 (6 bases). V was pared by 3 bases and J by 9 bases, with 12 bases between. This CDR3 has 13 residues. Looked up from germline, CDR1 is SGHTA and CDR2 is FQGTGA. For the CDR3, the DNA is TGTGCCAGCAGCTTCGGACAGTCGGCCATTCAGTACTTC. It specifies CASSFGQSAIQYF.

This clone has more than one count but fewer than ten. V usage is TRBV5-1 and J usage is TRBJ1-1, with 7 bases fitting TRBD1. Looked up from germline, CDR1 is SGHRS and CDR2 is YFSETQ. The CDR3 runs 15 residues. With V trimmed by 3 bases and J by 6 bases, 11 bases remained unmatched. The CDR3 protein is CASSSSGQANAEAFF. CDR3 nucleotides: TGCGCCAGCAGCTCCTCCGGACAGGCTAACGCTGAAGCTTTCTTT. Drawing the rest from reference TRBV5-1 and TRBJ1-1, the complete variable domain is KAGVTQTPRYLIKTRGQQVTLSCSPISGHRSVSWYQQTPGQGLQFLFEYFSETQRNKGNFPGRFSGRQFSNSRSEMNVSTLELGDSALYLCASSSSGQANAEAFFGQGTRLTVV.

The chain is built from TRBV30 and TRBJ2-7; tentatively, D is TRBD1 (6 bases). CDR1 is GTSNPN and CDR2 is SVGIG in the germline V gene (reference sequence). Deletions cut 2 bases from V and 8 bases from J, with 16 bases between. The CDR3 consists of 13 residues. The CDR3 spells CAWSRTGSTKQYF. CDR3 sequence (DNA): TGTGCCTGGAGTAGAACAGGGTCTACGAAGCAGTACTTC.

The rearrangement uses TRBV5-1 and TRBJ2-5; TRBD2 matches 9 bases. Germline V gene data show CDR1 as SGHRS and CDR2 as YFSETQ. The CDR3 is 16 residues long. J lost 5 bases, V lost 3 bases, and 11 bases had no gene match. CDR3 nucleotide sequence: TGCGCCAGCAGCTCCAATACAGCGGGGGGCCGGGAGACCCAGTACTTC. Protein product: CASSSNTAGGRETQYF.

This clone has only a few counts. The chain joins TRBV7-2 to TRBJ1-1, with D possibly TRBD1 on 5 matching bases. CDR3 length: 11 residues. Germline V lookup: CDR1 SGHTA, CDR2 FQGNSA. Trimming pared 11 bases from V and 5 bases from J, leaving 12 bases between. The CDR3 spells CARAGGTEAFF. The CDR3 DNA sequence: TGTGCCCGGGCCGGGGGGACTGAAGCTTTCTTT.

This clone came up a few times. J is TRBJ1-2 and V is TRBV6-1; D not certain. This CDR3 has 13 amino acids. V was pared by 4 bases and J by 3 bases, with 9 bases between. CDR1 is MNHNS, CDR2 SASEGT, per germline. The DNA for the CDR3 is TGTGCCAGCAGTGCGACGGGAGACTATGGCTACACCTTC. Translated: CASSATGDYGYTF.

V gene TRBV7-2 combines with J gene TRBJ1-3; TRBD1 might be the D (5 bases). Looked up from germline, CDR1 is SGHTA and CDR2 is FQGNSA. The length of the CDR3 is 16 residues. V lost 1 base and J lost 0, with 10 bases in between. CDR3 sequence reads: CASSLEGVNSGNTIYF. CDR3 coding DNA: TGTGCCAGCAGCTTAGAAGGGGTCAACTCTGGAAACACCATATATTTT.

The gene calls are TRBV27 and TRBJ2-2; a weak D match, TRBD1 (5 bases). The CDR3 length is 16 residues. V was pared by 1 base and J by 0 bases, with 9 bases between. In germline, CDR1 is MNHEY, CDR2 SMNVEV (reference sequence). The CDR3 spells CASSLYPGTNTGELFF. CDR3 coding DNA: TGTGCCAGCAGTTTATATCCAGGGACGAACACCGGGGAGCTGTTTTTT.

V usage is TRBV6-1 and J usage is TRBJ1-2; 9 nucleotides align to TRBD1. This CDR3 is built from 13 residues. The germline CDR1 and CDR2 sequences are MNHNS and SASEGT. The CDR3 DNA reads TGTGCTTTACAGGGGGCCCGTAACTATGGCTACACCTTC. The encoded protein is CALQGARNYGYTF.